A selection of T cell receptor beta chains follows, all from one sample in a study of blood T cells in healthy people across ages. TCRdb called the 5' RACE reads again in MiXCR, with one record for every CDR3 protein. The sample lists over 550,000 distinct CDR3 sequences, about 30% occurring once. The sample was blood. These receptors were collected from a woman older than 75 in good health. The CDR3 runs from the conserved cysteine through the conserved F or W. The D gene is left open where the match is weak. For some rows the clone size is stated as once, few or many, or as a class when expanded; others skip it.

DNA	CDR3	D	V	size	J
TGTGCCAGCAGCTTATTGGCTGGGAATGAGCAGTTCTTC	CASSLLAGNEQFF	-	TRBV27	many	TRBJ2-1
TGTGCCAGCAGCCAACTAGCGAACCCAGCGGCAGATACGCAGTATTTT	CASSQLANPAADTQYF	TRBD2	TRBV11-2	many	TRBJ2-3
TGCGCGGCCGGGCGGGACGCCTCCTACGAGCAGTACTTC	CAAGRDASYEQYF	-	TRBV20-1	few	TRBJ2-7
TGTGCCAGCAGTTTTGAGGGGAGCTATGGCTACACCTTC	CASSFEGSYGYTF	-	TRBV27	-	TRBJ1-2
TGTGCCAGCAGCGTAGAAACAGGGTATGGTAACATTCAGTACTTC	CASSVETGYGNIQYF	-	TRBV9	-	TRBJ2-4
TGTGCCAGCAGTCCAACTGGACAGGGAGCTGAAGCTTTCTTT	CASSPTGQGAEAFF	TRBD1	TRBV6-2/TRBV6-3	few	TRBJ1-1
TGTGCCATCAGTGATGGGGGACTCAACACTGAAGCTTTCTTT	CAISDGGLNTEAFF	-	TRBV10-3	-	TRBJ1-1
TGTGCCAGCTCTCGGGACAGGGATCAAGATACGCAGTATTTT	CASSRDRDQDTQYF	TRBD1	TRBV18	few	TRBJ2-3
TGTGCCAGCAGCCCCTTGGGCGGCTACGAGCAGTTCTTC	CASSPLGGYEQFF	-	TRBV7-3	-	TRBJ2-1
TGCAGTGCTAGAGGGGGATGGGAGAATTCACCCCTCCACTTT	CSARGGWENSPLHF	-	TRBV20-1	-	TRBJ1-6
TGTGCCAGCAGTTTCAACCCGGACAGGGGGCGAAATCAGCCCCAGCATTTT	CASSFNPDRGRNQPQHF	TRBD1	TRBV28	many	TRBJ1-5
TGCAGTGCTGGGGGACAGGGAGACTACTACGAGCAGTACTTC	CSAGGQGDYYEQYF	TRBD1	TRBV20-1	once	TRBJ2-7
TGCGCCAGCAGCCAAGCCTCCGGACGGCCCTACGAGCAGTACTTC	CASSQASGRPYEQYF	-	TRBV4-1	-	TRBJ2-7
TGTGCCTGGAGTGATGCCAGGGGGCGGGAGACCCAGTACTTC	CAWSDARGRETQYF	TRBD1	TRBV30	many	TRBJ2-5
TGTGCCAGCAGCTTAGGTCCCAGGCAGGGCTATGGCTACACCTTC	CASSLGPRQGYGYTF	-	TRBV7-2	many	TRBJ1-2
TGTGCCAGCAGCGCTCGGGAGCGTGGCTACACCTTC	CASSARERGYTF	-	TRBV6-5	many	TRBJ1-2
TGCAGTGCTAGAGCCCTGGGTAGCGGGGGTTTTAATGAGCAGTTCTTC	CSARALGSGGFNEQFF	TRBD2	TRBV20-1	many	TRBJ2-1
TGTGCCAGCAGCCAAGGGGTTCAGGGCAGCTACGAGCAGTACTTC	CASSQGVQGSYEQYF	-	TRBV3-1	many	TRBJ2-7
TGCAGTACACCCACTAGCGGCCAAGAGACCCAGTACTTC	CSTPTSGQETQYF	TRBD2	TRBV20-1	-	TRBJ2-5
TGTGCCAGCACCCCACTCCTCCGGACAGGGGGCACTGAAGCTTTCTTT	CASTPLLRTGGTEAFF	TRBD1	TRBV9	many	TRBJ1-1
TGCGCCAGCAGCCTCTCCGGACTAGCGGGGAACACCGGGGAGCTGTTTTTT	CASSLSGLAGNTGELFF	TRBD2	TRBV4-3	-	TRBJ2-2
TGTGCCAGCTCCCGCAAGGCGCTACAGGGGGCGAACACTGAAGCTTTCTTT	CASSRKALQGANTEAFF	TRBD1	TRBV18	-	TRBJ1-1
TGTGCCTGGAGTGTAACAGGGCTGAACTATGGCTACACCTTC	CAWSVTGLNYGYTF	-	TRBV30	few	TRBJ1-2
TGCAGTGCTATTAAGAGGACGGGGGGGCCGGGTGAGACCCAGTACTTC	CSAIKRTGGPGETQYF	TRBD2	TRBV20-1	few	TRBJ2-5
TGTGCCAGCTCACCAAACGAGTGGGAAAAACGGCACGAGCAGTACTTC	CASSPNEWEKRHEQYF	-	TRBV18	-	TRBJ2-7
TGTGCCTCCTTCCCCGGTGAGACTAGTCTCACAGATACGCAGTATTTT	CASFPGETSLTDTQYF	-	TRBV12-3/TRBV12-4	-	TRBJ2-3
TGTGCCAGCAGCGGGACTAGCGGGGGGGTTAGGTCCTACGAGCAGTACTTC	CASSGTSGGVRSYEQYF	TRBD2	TRBV7-8	-	TRBJ2-7
TGTGCCAGCAGCGCCTCTTACAGGGGTACCTACGAGCAGTACTTC	CASSASYRGTYEQYF	TRBD1	TRBV7-2	once	TRBJ2-7
TGTGCCACCAGCAGAGAGAGGAGGGCTGAAGCTTTCTTT	CATSRERRAEAFF	-	TRBV15	-	TRBJ1-1
TGTGCCAGCAGCTTGGTCGGGCGGGGGTCACAAGAGACCCAGTACTTC	CASSLVGRGSQETQYF	TRBD2	TRBV5-6	many	TRBJ2-5
TGCAGTGCCAGGAGGGAGACGTCGTCCTACAATGAGCAGTTCTTC	CSARRETSSYNEQFF	-	TRBV20-1	-	TRBJ2-1
TGTGCCAGCAGCGCCGGGACAGAAGTTCAATTCCCCCTCCACTTT	CASSAGTEVQFPLHF	TRBD1	TRBV7-9	many	TRBJ1-6
TGTGCCAGCAGCTTAGCAGGTCGGGGGGCCCCCACCGGGGAGCTGTTTTTT	CASSLAGRGAPTGELFF	-	TRBV7-2	-	TRBJ2-2
TGCGCCAGCCTCGCGGGCGCGCGGGATGAGCAGTTCTTC	CASLAGARDEQFF	-	TRBV5-1	many	TRBJ2-1
TGTGCCAGCAGCCAAGAGTCAGGGGGCTACACTGAAGCTTTCTTT	CASSQESGGYTEAFF	TRBD1	TRBV4-2	few	TRBJ1-1
TGTGCCAGCAGCTTAGGCGCTCGACAGGGCGAGACCCAGTACTTC	CASSLGARQGETQYF	TRBD1	TRBV7-2	many	TRBJ2-5
TGTGCCAGCAGCAAAAATCCGGGGATTTCCTACAATGAGCAGTTCTTC	CASSKNPGISYNEQFF	-	TRBV7-2	-	TRBJ2-1
TGTGCTAGTGGTTCCCTGGCAGGGGGAGGTCAAGAGACCCAGTACTTC	CASGSLAGGGQETQYF	-	TRBV12-5	many	TRBJ2-5
TGTGCCAGCAGTGAAGGTGGAGGGAGGAATTCACCCCTCCACTTT	CASSEGGGRNSPLHF	-	TRBV2	many	TRBJ1-6
TGTGCCAGCAGTACTCCGGGACAGGGATCTACCTACGAGCAGTACTTC	CASSTPGQGSTYEQYF	TRBD1	TRBV6-6	many	TRBJ2-7
TGTGCCAGCAGCCAAGATGCGGCTAGCGGGGGGGAGCGGTTCTTC	CASSQDAASGGERFF	TRBD2	TRBV3-1	few	TRBJ2-1